These T cell receptor beta chains were read from a single sample in a study of blood T cell repertoires in COVID-19. The assay was immunoSEQ multiplex PCR, and TCRdb's table has in-frame clones only and misses some. Altogether hundreds of thousands of clones are present, about 80% being singletons, with the ten largest covering 3% to 3.5%. Sequenced: peripheral blood. The receptors originated from an elderly woman with acute or convalescent COVID-19. CDR3s include the opening cysteine and the closing phenylalanine or tryptophan. D genes are given only for firm matches. Not all rows give a size; the values are once, few, many and, for expanded clones, a class.

CDR3 DNA | CDR3 protein | D gene | J gene | V gene | clone size
TGTGCCAGCAGACCTAGGACAAATACCCATGGCTACACCTTC | CASRPRTNTHGYTF | - | TRBJ1-2 | TRBV6-5 | -
TGTGCCAGCAGTTTCAGCGGGAGGGACAATGAGCAGTTCTTC | CASSFSGRDNEQFF | TRBD2 | TRBJ2-1 | TRBV27 | -
TGTGCCAGCAGCCAAGGGGGACTAGCGGGAGTTGGGGCCAACGTCCTGACTTTC | CASSQGGLAGVGANVLTF | TRBD2 | TRBJ2-6 | TRBV3-1/TRBV3-2 | -
TGTGCCAGCAGCTTTTTGAGTAACTATGGCTACACCTTC | CASSFLSNYGYTF | - | TRBJ1-2 | TRBV7-9 | many
TGCGCCAGCAGCCCGGAGGGGAGGGAGACCCAGTACTTC | CASSPEGRETQYF | - | TRBJ2-5 | TRBV4-1 | -
TGTGCCAGCAGCCAAGGACTAGCGGGAGACAATGAGCAGTTCTTC | CASSQGLAGDNEQFF | TRBD2 | TRBJ2-1 | TRBV3-1/TRBV3-2 | -
TGTGCCAGCAGCTCCCTAGTGGAGCAGTTCTTC | CASSSLVEQFF | - | TRBJ2-1 | TRBV7-9 | -
TGTGCCAGCGCTCTAGTGGCAGCAAATAATTCACCCCTCCACTTT | CASALVAANNSPLHF | - | TRBJ1-6 | TRBV7-6 | -
TGTGCCAGCAACCCGACAGGGAGTGGGACTGAAGCTTTCTTT | CASNPTGSGTEAFF | TRBD1 | TRBJ1-1 | TRBV3-1/TRBV3-2 | -
TGTGCCAGCAGCCGGGACAGGGCTGAAAAACTGTTTTTT | CASSRDRAEKLFF | TRBD1 | TRBJ1-4 | TRBV2 | -
TGTGCCAGCAGCTCCGGGGGGGACGGGCACTCTGGAAACACCATATATTTT | CASSSGGDGHSGNTIYF | - | TRBJ1-3 | TRBV9 | -
TGTGCCAGCAGCCAGGGTTTCGGGCAGCCCCAGCATTTT | CASSQGFGQPQHF | - | TRBJ1-5 | TRBV12-3/TRBV12-4 | -
TGTGCCAGCTCAGCAACAGGGGCTCCTAACTATGGCTACACCTTC | CASSATGAPNYGYTF | TRBD1 | TRBJ1-2 | TRBV18 | few
TGTGCCAGCAGCTTGGGTACCTCCCGGGGTTCACCCCTCCACTTT | CASSLGTSRGSPLHF | - | TRBJ1-6 | TRBV7-8 | few
TGTGCCAGCAGTTCCGAGAGGCAGCCCCAGCATTTT | CASSSERQPQHF | - | TRBJ1-5 | TRBV12-3/TRBV12-4 | -